This T cell receptor beta chain was recovered during a study of T cell repertoires in cytomegalovirus infection. Per the germline V gene, CDR1 is LGHNT and CDR2 is FRNRAP. The CDR3 runs 15 residues. V trimming: 1 base; J trimming: 6 bases; junction bases outside the gene matches: 4. TCRdb reprocessed the reads with MiXCR, giving one entry per CDR3 protein. The repertoire includes approximately 260,000 distinct CDR3 sequences, less than 25% of them detected once, and roughly 19% sits in the top ten. There are many counts of this clonotype. Its antigen is unidentified. V usage is TRBV12-5 and J usage is TRBJ2-2, with 8 bases that match TRBD2. Source: cultured PBMCs, taken from culture after CMV antigen stimulation. This receptor was identified in a human donor in good health (CMV status not recorded). Some clones in this sample may be carry-over from other donors' samples. In DNA form, the CDR3 reads TGTGCTAGTGGTTTGGGCGGGAGGCGGGCCGGGGAGCTGTTTTTT. Amino acids: CASGLGGRRAGELFF.